The T cell receptor (beta chain) described here comes from a study of long-term antiretroviral therapy in people with HIV. Study-level points and caveats: Possibly under older ART regimens, blood was drawn between about 2003 and 2018.

Germline CDR1 LGHNA, CDR2 YSLEER. CDR3 length: 14 residues. V lost 0 bases to trimming and J lost 5 bases, with 9 bases between them. To note about this clone: Its cognate antigen is unknown.

The authors ran the immunoSEQ assay, v3.0, at survey level. Data came from immunoSEQ multiplex PCR; TCRdb stores just in-frame clones and leaves some out. Seen here are 20,000 or so clones, approximately 77% observed once, and the top ten hold 4.5% to 6%. The V call is TRBV4-3, the J call TRBJ2-3, with unresolved D. Sequenced material: unsorted PBMCs, taken 4.4 years after starting antiretroviral therapy. This TCR was sampled from a man in his thirties or forties with HIV. The DNA of the CDR3 is TGCGCCAGCAGCCAAGAAATGTATGGAGATACGCAGTATTTT. Translating it yields CASSQEMYGDTQYF.